The present TCR beta chain was sequenced within a study of blood T cells in healthy people across ages. A sample-barcoded 5' primer and a J-beta primer mix were used in a second PCR of about 6 to 11 cycles. MiXCR, applied by TCRdb to the 5' RACE reads, yields one record per CDR3 protein. Among under 700,000 distinct CDR3 sequences listed, 24% were seen once. Germline V gene lookup returns CDR1 MDHEN and CDR2 SYDVKM. The CDR3 has 14 residues. V was pared by 2 bases and J by 1 base, with 8 bases between. The sample was also linked to a second study, of T cells of mothers and their children.

The sequence came from a boy under 18 in good health. This sequence joins TRBV28 and TRBJ2-5; D gene unclear. Sequencing was carried out using blood. Here the CDR3 DNA reads TGTGCCAGCAGTTTAAGTCAGGCCCAAGAGACCCAGTACTTC. Its translation: CASSLSQAQETQYF.